The sequence of this T cell receptor (beta chain) was determined in a study of control samples from healthy donors and cancer patients. Data came from immunoSEQ multiplex PCR; TCRdb stores just in-frame clones and leaves some out. The sample holds about 140,000 clones, 94% seen once. The CDR3 contains 17 residues. Per germline, CDR1 SGDLS and CDR2 YYNGEE. V shed 0 bases and J shed 1 base, with 15 bases lying between them. The clonotype comes from a man between 35 and 55 years old in good health. The gene calls are TRBV9 and TRBJ2-3, with D perhaps TRBD1 or TRBD2 (5 bases each). The sample comprised blood. CDR3 in amino acids: CASSVGEGRGGTDTQYF. In nucleotides, the CDR3 is TGTGCCAGCAGCGTAGGTGAGGGGCGAGGGGGCACAGATACGCAGTATTTT.